The TCR beta chain under discussion was sequenced for a study of blood T cells in healthy people across ages. With a J-beta primer mix and a sample-barcoded 5' primer, a second PCR ran about 6 to 11 cycles. Each CDR3 protein is one row after TCRdb ran MiXCR on the 5' RACE reads. The data hold some 690,000 distinct CDR3 sequences, with about 24% observed a single time. Donors ranged from roughly 6 to 90 years old and were healthy Caucasians in Russia. Total RNA extracted from each sample amounted to at least 5.5 micrograms. The CDR3 has 14 residues. The germline gives CDR1 KGHSH, CDR2 LQKENI. The chain is built from TRBV18 and TRBJ2-5, with 9 bases lining up with TRBD2. The tail of the sequence fits TRBJ2-7 better, so the J call may be wrong. The sequenced material came from blood. The sequence derives from an older man in good health. The chain's CDR3 is CASSPGLALGEQYF. The CDR3 DNA follows: TGTGCCAGCTCACCGGGACTAGCCCTTGGCGAGCAGTACTTC.